The T cell receptor (beta chain) under discussion was sequenced for a study of identifying expanded T cells in peripheral blood. Points from the study as a whole: Variance in clone template counts between approximately 2-week samples significantly increased with total template count across all healthy donors. Differentially abundant clones: roughly 1.3 between replicates, approximately 16 at two to three weeks, less than 25 at four.

As to this clone: The antigen remains undetermined.

Collection occurred without any documented infections or immune events in donors. The data were produced by immunoSEQ multiplex PCR, yet TCRdb's version contains in-frame clones alone and is incomplete. Of over 65,000 clones in the sample, approximately 90% are singletons; the top ten hold roughly 7%. The germline gives CDR1 LNHDA, CDR2 SQIVND (reference sequence). The CDR3 has 14 residues. V was trimmed by 5 bases and J by 7 bases, leaving 17 bases between them. This receptor was obtained from a person between 18 and 75 years old in good health. Sequenced sample: blood. The chain couples TRBV19 to TRBJ1-2; the D is unclear. This chain's CDR3 is CASSFRQQTTGYTF. The CDR3 DNA reads TGTGCCAGTAGTTTTCGGCAACAGACCACTGGCTACACCTTC.